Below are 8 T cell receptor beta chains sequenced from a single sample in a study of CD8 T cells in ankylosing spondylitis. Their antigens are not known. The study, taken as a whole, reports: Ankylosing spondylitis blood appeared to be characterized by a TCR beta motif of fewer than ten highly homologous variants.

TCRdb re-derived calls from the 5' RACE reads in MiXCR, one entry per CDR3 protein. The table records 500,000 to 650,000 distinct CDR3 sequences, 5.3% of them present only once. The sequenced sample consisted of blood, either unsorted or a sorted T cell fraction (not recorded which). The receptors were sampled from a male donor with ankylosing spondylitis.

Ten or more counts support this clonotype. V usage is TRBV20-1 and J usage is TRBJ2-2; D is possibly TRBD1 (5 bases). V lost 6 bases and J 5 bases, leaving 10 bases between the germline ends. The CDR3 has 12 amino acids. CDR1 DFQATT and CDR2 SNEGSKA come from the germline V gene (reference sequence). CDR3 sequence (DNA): TGCAGTGCCCGAGCAGGGACCGGGGAGCTGTTTTTT. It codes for CSARAGTGELFF.

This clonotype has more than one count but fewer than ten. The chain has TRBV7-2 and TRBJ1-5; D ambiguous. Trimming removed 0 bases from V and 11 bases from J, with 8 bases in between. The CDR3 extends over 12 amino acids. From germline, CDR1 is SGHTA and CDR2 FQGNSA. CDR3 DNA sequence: TGTGCCAGCAGCTTAGCCGACATGGCCCAGCATTTT. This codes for CASSLADMAQHF. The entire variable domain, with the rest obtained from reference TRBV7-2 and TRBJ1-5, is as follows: GAGVSQSPSNKVTEKGKDVELRCDPISGHTALYWYRQSLGQGLEFLIYFQGNSAPDKSGLPSDRFSAERTGGSVSTLTIQRTQQEDSAVYLCASSLADMAQHFGDGTRLSIL.

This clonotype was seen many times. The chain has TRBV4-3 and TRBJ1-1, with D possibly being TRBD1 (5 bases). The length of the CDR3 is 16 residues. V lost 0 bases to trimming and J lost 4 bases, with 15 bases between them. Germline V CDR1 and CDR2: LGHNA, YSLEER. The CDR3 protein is CASSQDLYRSGTEAFF. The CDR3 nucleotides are TGCGCCAGCAGCCAAGATCTCTACAGGTCGGGCACTGAAGCTTTCTTT.

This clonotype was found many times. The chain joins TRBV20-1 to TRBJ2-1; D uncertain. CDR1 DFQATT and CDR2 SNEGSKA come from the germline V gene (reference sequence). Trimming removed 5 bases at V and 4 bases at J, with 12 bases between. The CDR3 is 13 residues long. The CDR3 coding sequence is TGCAGTGCTCCCCACCGCCCGTACAATGAGCAGTTCTTC. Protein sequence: CSAPHRPYNEQFF.

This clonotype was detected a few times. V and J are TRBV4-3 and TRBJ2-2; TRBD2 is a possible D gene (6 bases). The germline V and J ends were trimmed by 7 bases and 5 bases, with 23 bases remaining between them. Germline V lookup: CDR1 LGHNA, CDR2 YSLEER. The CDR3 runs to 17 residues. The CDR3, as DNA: TGCGCCAGCAACTCCCTCCGGGGGTCTATGAAAACCGGGGAGCTGTTTTTT. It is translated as CASNSLRGSMKTGELFF.

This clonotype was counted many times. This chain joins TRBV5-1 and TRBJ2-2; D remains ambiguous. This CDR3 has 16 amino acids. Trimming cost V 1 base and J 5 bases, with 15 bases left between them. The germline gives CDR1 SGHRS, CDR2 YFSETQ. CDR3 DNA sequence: TGCGCCAGCAGCTTGATAGGTGGTGAAGGGACCGGGGAGCTGTTTTTT. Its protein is CASSLIGGEGTGELFF.

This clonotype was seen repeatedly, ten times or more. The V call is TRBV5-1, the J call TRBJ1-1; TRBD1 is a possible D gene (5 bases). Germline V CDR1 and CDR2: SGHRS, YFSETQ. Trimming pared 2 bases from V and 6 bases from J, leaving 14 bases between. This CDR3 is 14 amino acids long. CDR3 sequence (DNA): TGCGCCAGCAGCTTATTTAGTGCGGGGGCTGAAGCTTTCTTT. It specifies CASSLFSAGAEAFF. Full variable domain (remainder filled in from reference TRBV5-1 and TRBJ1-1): KAGVTQTPRYLIKTRGQQVTLSCSPISGHRSVSWYQQTPGQGLQFLFEYFSETQRNKGNFPGRFSGRQFSNSRSEMNVSTLELGDSALYLCASSLFSAGAEAFFGQGTRLTVV.

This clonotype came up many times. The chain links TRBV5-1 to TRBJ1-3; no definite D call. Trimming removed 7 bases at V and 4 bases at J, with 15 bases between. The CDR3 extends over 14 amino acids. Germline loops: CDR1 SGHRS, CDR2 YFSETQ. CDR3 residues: CASGLGIAGNTIYF. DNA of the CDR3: TGCGCCAGCGGCCTCGGGATAGCCGGAAACACCATATATTTT.